A single sample gave rise to the 22 T cell receptor beta chains below, sequenced in a study of shared clonotypes between healthy human individuals. Sequencing was performed with immunoSEQ multiplex PCR; in TCRdb, only in-frame clones are kept and a portion is missing. The sample yields around 600,000 clones, more than 95% seen once. The sequenced sample consisted of naive CD4+ T cells sorted from blood. As for subset: CD45RA+ positively selected. The receptors were gathered from a woman aged 25 to 39 in good health.

The chain combines TRBV18 with TRBJ2-7, with 7 positions matching TRBD2. This CDR3 has 14 amino acids. Trimming at V came to 1 base and at J to 5 bases, leaving 5 bases not matched to a gene. From germline, CDR1 is KGHSH and CDR2 LQKENI. Written as DNA, the CDR3 is TGTGCCAGCTCACCACTCCTGGGGAGGGACGAGCAGTACTTC. This codes for CASSPLLGRDEQYF.

The rearrangement uses TRBV10-2 and TRBJ2-2, with TRBD2 matching 8 bases. The CDR3 spans 17 residues. V was clipped by 7 bases and J by 1 base; unmatched bases: 11. Looked up from germline, CDR1 is WSHSY and CDR2 is SAAADI. In nucleotides, the CDR3 is TGCGCCAGCACTTCCGGAGCGGGAGTGGGGAACACCGGGGAGCTGTTTTTT. It codes for CASTSGAGVGNTGELFF.

CDR3 DNA: TGTGCCAGTAGTACTCAGGGGGGGAATACCGGGGAGCTGTTTTTT. Translation gives CASSTQGGNTGELFF. The rearrangement links TRBV19 to TRBJ2-2, with D tentatively TRBD1 or TRBD2 (7 bases each). CDR3 length: 15 amino acids. V dropped 4 bases and J dropped 5 bases, with 14 bases sitting between them. Germline CDR1 and CDR2: LNHDA and SQIVND (reference sequence).

V usage is TRBV5-1 and J usage is TRBJ1-1, with D unclear. The CDR3 contains 13 residues. With 4 bases removed from V and 8 bases from J, the gap between germline ends came to 15 bases. The germline V gene has CDR1 SGHRS and CDR2 YFSETQ. CDR3 DNA: TGCGCCAGCAGCCCGGGTCTGAACATCGAAGCTTTCTTT. Its protein is CASSPGLNIEAFF. Using reference TRBV5-1 and TRBJ1-1 for the parts outside the CDR3, the full variable domain is KAGVTQTPRYLIKTRGQQVTLSCSPISGHRSVSWYQQTPGQGLQFLFEYFSETQRNKGNFPGRFSGRQFSNSRSEMNVSTLELGDSALYLCASSPGLNIEAFFGQGTRLTVV.

The sample holds a few counts of this clone. The rearrangement joins TRBV18 to TRBJ2-1, with 7 bases identical to TRBD2. V shed 6 bases, J shed 3 bases, and the junction held 14 bases outside the gene matches. Per germline, CDR1 KGHSH and CDR2 LQKENI. The CDR3 runs 17 residues. The CDR3 coding sequence is TGTGCCAGCTCGCCCCTAGGCGGGAGATCGGTCTACAATGAGCAGTTCTTC. It yields the protein CASSPLGGRSVYNEQFF.

The gene calls are TRBV28 and TRBJ2-1; 8 nucleotides line up with TRBD2. Per the germline V gene, CDR1 is MDHEN and CDR2 is SYDVKM. V was clipped by 3 bases and J by 9 bases; unmatched bases: 16. The CDR3 consists of 17 residues. As DNA, the CDR3 is TGTGCCAGCAGTTTCTCCGGCCGGGAGGGCCTCTATCTTGAGCAGTTCTTC. Residues: CASSFSGREGLYLEQFF.

The rearrangement joins TRBV11-3 to TRBJ2-1; 10 bases line up with TRBD2. The V gene end was trimmed by 4 bases and the J gene end by 0 bases; junction bases not matched to a gene: 3. The V gene's germline CDR1 is SGHNT and CDR2 YENEEA. The CDR3 loop spans 16 amino acids. The CDR3 here is CASSWASGSSYNEQFF. CDR3 in DNA: TGTGCCAGCAGCTGGGCTAGCGGGAGCTCCTACAATGAGCAGTTCTTC. Using reference TRBV11-3 and TRBJ2-1 for the parts outside the CDR3, the full variable domain is EAGVVQSPRYKIIEKKQPVAFWCNPISGHNTLYWYLQNLGQGPELLIRYENEEAVDDSQLPKDRFSAERLKGVDSTLKIQPAELGDSAVYLCASSWASGSSYNEQFFGPGTRLTVL.

The chain recombines TRBV6-6 with TRBJ1-1, with D uncertain. The length of the CDR3 is 16 residues. With 0 bases removed from V and 5 bases from J, the gap between germline ends came to 16 bases. Germline CDR1 reads MNHNY; CDR2 reads SVGAGI (reference sequence). CDR3 sequence: CASSYSPGPDLTEAFF. DNA of the CDR3: TGTGCCAGCAGTTACTCTCCGGGCCCAGATCTAACTGAAGCTTTCTTT.

As to this clone: A read error may account for a junction end that differs from germline. This rearrangement joins TRBV7-9 to TRBJ2-1; 11 positions match TRBD2. Germline CDR1 and CDR2: SEHNR and FQNEAQ (reference sequence). The CDR3 spans 15 residues. The CDR3 DNA reads as TGTGCCAGCAGCTTAACCGGGACTAGCGGTGTAAGGAGGGTCTTC. Protein sequence: CASSLTGTSGVRRVF.

The chain is built from TRBV11-3 and TRBJ2-2; 7 nucleotides match TRBD1. V shed 4 bases and J 2 bases; nucleotides not matched to a gene: 7. The germline V gene has CDR1 SGHNT and CDR2 YENEEA. The CDR3 totals 16 residues. The CDR3 spells CASSYHRGVNTGELFF. The CDR3 DNA sequence: TGTGCCAGCAGCTACCACAGGGGCGTAAACACCGGGGAGCTGTTTTTT. Full variable domain (outside the CDR3, taken from reference TRBV11-3 and TRBJ2-2): EAGVVQSPRYKIIEKKQPVAFWCNPISGHNTLYWYLQNLGQGPELLIRYENEEAVDDSQLPKDRFSAERLKGVDSTLKIQPAELGDSAVYLCASSYHRGVNTGELFFGEGSRLTVL.

The chain carries TRBV2 and TRBJ2-3; weak D call: TRBD2 (6 bases). The CDR3 is made up of 16 amino acids. Trimming stripped 2 bases from V and 3 bases from J, with 15 bases between. Per the germline V gene, CDR1 is SNHLY and CDR2 is FYNNEI. The CDR3 DNA is TGTGCCAGCAGTGAATTTGAGATAGCGGTGACAGATACGCAGTATTTT. It specifies CASSEFEIAVTDTQYF.

The chain joins TRBV19 to TRBJ2-1; no clear D gene. CDR1 is LNHDA and CDR2 is SQIVND in the germline V gene (reference sequence). CDR3 length: 14 residues. V was trimmed by 6 bases and J by 2 bases, leaving 11 bases between them. CDR3 protein: CASSREAAYNEQFF. DNA of the CDR3: TGTGCCAGTAGCCGAGAGGCAGCCTACAATGAGCAGTTCTTC.

In nucleotides, the CDR3 is TGCGCCAGCCTCGCGGGACCCTCGAACACCGGGGAGCTGTTTTTT. This gives the protein CASLAGPSNTGELFF. This sequence joins TRBV4-1 and TRBJ2-2, with TRBD2 as a possible D gene (6 bases). V was shortened by 8 bases and J by 0 bases, with 13 bases between the two germline ends. This CDR3 has 15 amino acids. Germline V CDR1 and CDR2: MGHRA, YSYEKL.

This chain connects TRBV10-3 to TRBJ2-7; D tentatively fits TRBD1 or TRBD2 (6 bases each). In germline, CDR1 is ENHRY, CDR2 SYGVKD. Between the trimmed V and J ends, which lost 0 bases and 5 bases, there was a span of 14 bases. The CDR3 spans 15 residues. The CDR3 nucleotides are TGTGCCATCAGTGAGTCGAGGGGGGAATGGGACGAGCAGTACTTC. Protein sequence: CAISESRGEWDEQYF.

CDR3 sequence reads: CASSFHSDQPQHF. CDR3 DNA sequence: TGTGCCAGCAGCTTTCACAGTGATCAGCCCCAGCATTTT. The chain uses TRBV7-9 and TRBJ1-5; D gene unclear. The CDR3 spans 13 residues. From germline, CDR1 is SEHNR and CDR2 FQNEAQ (reference sequence). The V end was cut by 3 bases, the J end by 5 bases, with 8 bases between.

This sequence joins TRBV5-6 and TRBJ2-3; TRBD2 agrees at 8 bases. Germline V CDR1 and CDR2: SGHDT, YYEEEE. With 3 bases clipped from V and 5 bases from J, the junction kept 5 bases outside the gene matches. This CDR3 has 14 amino acids. The CDR3 DNA is TGTGCCAGCAGCTCGGACGGGAGGGAAGATACGCAGTATTTT. It encodes CASSSDGREDTQYF.

In DNA, the CDR3 is TGTGCCAGTAGTATATTGGGGACTAGCCTACGGTTCTTC. It is translated as CASSILGTSLRFF. This sequence joins TRBV19 and TRBJ2-1, with 9 bases identical to TRBD2. Germline V lookup: CDR1 LNHDA, CDR2 SQIVND (reference sequence). The CDR3 extends over 13 amino acids. With 2 bases clipped from V and 15 bases from J, the junction kept 8 bases outside the gene matches. The whole variable domain, remainder taken from reference TRBV19 and TRBJ2-1, is DGGITQSPKYLFRKEGQNVTLSCEQNLNHDAMYWYRQDPGQGLRLIYYSQIVNDFQKGDIAEGYSVSREKKESFPLTVTSAQKNPTAFYLCASSILGTSLRFFGPGTRLTVL.

The chain is built from TRBV28 and TRBJ1-3; 7 positions agree with TRBD1. Germline V lookup: CDR1 MDHEN, CDR2 SYDVKM. There are 16 residues in the CDR3. Trimming removed 10 bases from V and 0 bases from J; junction bases left unmatched: 12. CDR3 region: CATQGRGQPSGNTIYF. The CDR3 coding sequence is TGTGCCACCCAAGGGAGGGGACAGCCCTCTGGAAACACCATATATTTT.

The rearrangement uses TRBV27 and TRBJ2-7; 11 nucleotides line up with TRBD2. Germline CDR1 and CDR2: MNHEY and SMNVEV (reference sequence). The CDR3 has 16 residues. Trimming cost V 5 bases and J 5 bases; bases outside gene matches: 11. CDR3 in amino acids: CASSPLAGGNINEQYF. The CDR3 region has the DNA TGTGCCAGCAGTCCGTTAGCGGGAGGGAATATCAACGAGCAGTACTTC.

The chain uses TRBV6-1 and TRBJ2-3, with D perhaps TRBD1 (6 bases). This CDR3 is built from 13 residues. Per the germline V gene, CDR1 is MNHNS and CDR2 is SASEGT. V lost 8 bases and J lost 4, with 13 bases in between. The CDR3 coding sequence is TGTGCCAGCCGAACAGGGATGGCAGATACGCAGTATTTT. It specifies CASRTGMADTQYF.

V and J are TRBV14 and TRBJ2-3, with TRBD2 matching 7 bases. Germline CDR1 reads SGHDN; CDR2 reads FVKESK. The V and J ends lost 4 bases and 3 bases, in that order; junction bases with no gene match: 7. The CDR3 loop spans 15 amino acids. CDR3 sequence: CASSRSGRYTDTQYF. CDR3 sequence (DNA): TGTGCCAGCAGCCGTAGCGGGCGTTATACAGATACGCAGTATTTT.

The chain is built from TRBV19 and TRBJ1-1, with TRBD1 as a possible D gene (6 bases). V lost 1 base and J 4 bases, leaving 13 bases between the germline ends. Germline CDR1 LNHDA, CDR2 SQIVND (reference sequence). The CDR3 consists of 15 residues. The DNA for the CDR3 is TGTGCCAGTAGTATAGTAAAGGGAGGGGGCACTGAAGCTTTCTTT. Its protein product is CASSIVKGGGTEAFF.